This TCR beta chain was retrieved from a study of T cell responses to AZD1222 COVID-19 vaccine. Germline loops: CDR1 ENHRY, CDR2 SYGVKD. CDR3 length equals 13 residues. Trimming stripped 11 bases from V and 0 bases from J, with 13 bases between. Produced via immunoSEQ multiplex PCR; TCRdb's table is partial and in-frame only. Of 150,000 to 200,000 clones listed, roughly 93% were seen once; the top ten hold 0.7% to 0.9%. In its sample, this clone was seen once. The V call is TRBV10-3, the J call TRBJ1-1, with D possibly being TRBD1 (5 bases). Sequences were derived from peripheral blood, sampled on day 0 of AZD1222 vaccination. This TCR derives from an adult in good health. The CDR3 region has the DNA TGTGCCTCGCGGACGGACATGAACACTGAAGCTTTCTTT. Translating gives CASRTDMNTEAFF.